Shown below are 3 T cell receptor beta chains from a single sample sequenced in a study of regulatory T cells in long-lasting Graves disease. Time point here: persistent/refractory GD, antithyroid drugs over 5 years with positive TRAb. Researchers made the TCR library from RNA that was extracted from PBMCs. TCR beta libraries were built with iRepertoire HTBI primers and Arm-PCR of CDR3 regions. Using its own MiXCR run on the multiplex PCR reads, TCRdb lists one record per CDR3 protein. The profile shows a few hundred thousand distinct CDR3 sequences, around a quarter of them singletons. The starting material was peripheral blood mononuclear cells (PBMCs), obtained when the disease was refractory, from a patient treated with antithyroid drugs. These TCRs come from a female donor with Graves disease.

This rearrangement joins TRBV7-9 to TRBJ2-7; weak D call: TRBD1 (6 bases). V was cut by 6 bases and J by 3 bases, with 12 bases left in between. The CDR3 sequence is 13 residues long. The germline gives CDR1 SEHNR, CDR2 FQNEAQ (reference sequence). CDR3 sequence: CASRADRFYEQYF. The CDR3 nucleotides are TGTGCCAGCAGAGCCGACAGGTTCTACGAGCAGTACTTC.

Many counts were recorded for this clonotype. The gene calls are TRBV2 and TRBJ2-7; weak D call: TRBD1 (6 bases). The CDR3 consists of 13 residues. Germline CDR1 is SNHLY and CDR2 is FYNNEI. V was clipped by 8 bases and J by 2 bases, with 13 bases between them. CDR3 coding DNA: TGTGCCAGCGCACGGGACATTGCCTACGAGCAGTACTTC. It encodes CASARDIAYEQYF.

This rearrangement joins TRBV18 to TRBJ1-4; D is unresolved. Trimming shortened V by 5 bases and J by 0 bases, and 10 bases separated the two germline ends. This CDR3 region has 15 residues. Per germline, CDR1 KGHSH and CDR2 LQKENI. CDR3 region: CASSTRPTTNEKLFF. Here the CDR3 DNA reads TGTGCCAGCTCAACCCGACCGACAACTAATGAAAAACTGTTTTTT.